Each of the 25 T cell receptor beta chains below was sequenced from the same sample in a study of control samples from healthy donors and cancer patients. Here immunoSEQ multiplex PCR was the method, and the copy in TCRdb shows in-frame clones only, minus some. The data contain tens of thousands of clones, roughly 92% of them seen just once; the ten biggest clones take up roughly 0.8%. The specimen sequenced was PBMCs. These receptors were taken from a man under 40 with colorectal cancer.

The chain is built from TRBV12-3 or TRBV12-4 and TRBJ1-2; D call uncertain. This CDR3 is 12 amino acids long. V gave up 7 bases and J gave up 1 base, with 7 bases separating them. Here the CDR3 reads CASTPSNYGYTF. CDR3 coding DNA: TGTGCCAGCACCCCCAGTAACTATGGCTACACCTTC.

This sequence joins TRBV5-4 and TRBJ2-7, with D hard to call. Trimming shortened V by 0 bases and J by 6 bases, and 10 bases separated the two germline ends. There are 13 residues in the CDR3. The germline CDR1 and CDR2 sequences are SGHNT and YYREEE (reference sequence). The CDR3, as DNA: TGTGCCAGCAGCTTGGTTGGTCCTGGCGAGCAGTACTTC. Residues: CASSLVGPGEQYF.

In this sample, this clone turned up once. The rearrangement joins TRBV20-1 to TRBJ2-7; D may be TRBD1 (5 bases). Germline-derived CDR1 and CDR2 are DFQATT and SNEGSKA (reference sequence). Deletions cut 3 bases from V and 6 bases from J, with 9 bases between. The length of the CDR3 is 11 residues. The DNA of the CDR3 is TGCAGTGCTAGTTGGGGCGGCGAGCAGTACTTC. Its protein product is CSASWGGEQYF.

The V gene is TRBV7-2, the J gene TRBJ1-1; D remains ambiguous. Germline CDR1 SGHTA, CDR2 FQGNSA. Trimming removed 1 base from V and 1 base from J, with 10 bases in between. The CDR3 loop spans 15 amino acids. DNA of the CDR3: TGTGCCAGCAGCTTAGGGTACGTATCGAACACTGAAGCTTTCTTT. Translating gives CASSLGYVSNTEAFF.

This chain connects TRBV24-1 to TRBJ1-5, with D possibly matching TRBD1 (5 bases). Germline V gene sequence: CDR1 KGHDR, CDR2 SFDVKD. Between the trimmed V and J ends, which lost 2 bases and 6 bases, there was a span of 13 bases. The CDR3 totals 15 residues. CDR3 sequence: CATSDSSGGGQPQHF. The CDR3 DNA reads TGTGCCACCAGTGATTCATCAGGTGGGGGTCAGCCCCAGCATTTT.

The count of this clone is one. This sample includes further DNA sequences coding for the same CDR3. The chain carries TRBV5-1 and TRBJ1-5; D is unresolved. In germline, CDR1 is SGHRS, CDR2 YFSETQ. This CDR3 has 13 amino acids. V dropped 4 bases and J dropped 4 bases, with 9 bases sitting between them. CDR3: CASSLSGNQPQHF. CDR3 DNA: TGCGCCAGCAGCCTGTCGGGTAATCAGCCCCAGCATTTT.

The gene calls are TRBV7-9 and TRBJ2-1, with TRBD1 identical over 10 bases. Germline V CDR1 and CDR2: SEHNR, FQNEAQ (reference sequence). This CDR3 has 14 amino acids. Trimming removed 4 bases from V and 6 bases from J; junction bases left unmatched: 3. CDR3 DNA sequence: TGTGCCAGCAGCTCGAGGACAGGGGGCAATGAGCAGTTCTTC. It yields the protein CASSSRTGGNEQFF. Using reference TRBV7-9 and TRBJ2-1 for the parts outside the CDR3, the full variable domain is DTGVSQNPRHKITKRGQNVTFRCDPISEHNRLYWYRQTLGQGPEFLTYFQNEAQLEKSRLLSDRFSAERPKGSFSTLEIQRTEQGDSAMYLCASSSRTGGNEQFFGPGTRLTVL.

This CDR3 reads CASSPRTGSGETQYF. For the CDR3, the DNA is TGTGCCAGCAGCCCGCGCACAGGGTCGGGCGAGACCCAGTACTTC. The J gene is TRBJ2-5, the V gene TRBV7-7; weak D call: TRBD1 (6 bases). CDR3 length equals 15 residues. The V end was cut by 5 bases, the J end by 5 bases, with 18 bases between. The germline CDR1 and CDR2 sequences are SSHAT and FNYEAQ (reference sequence).

The sample holds one count of this clone. The chain recombines TRBV21-1 with TRBJ1-2. TRBV21-1 is described as a pseudogene. The CDR3 sequence is 12 residues long. CDR3 DNA sequence: TGTGCCAGCAGCACTAGACAGCGGGGCTACACCTTC. It specifies CASSTRQRGYTF.

The gene calls are TRBV6-6 and TRBJ2-2, with D uncertain. V shed 4 bases and J shed 0 bases, with 3 bases lying between them. CDR3 length equals 13 residues. CDR1 is MNHNY and CDR2 is SVGAGI in the germline V gene (reference sequence). The DNA for the CDR3 is TGTGCCAGCAGTTCACCGAACACCGGGGAGCTGTTTTTT. This sequence encodes CASSSPNTGELFF.

The chain has TRBV4-2 and TRBJ2-2, with D maybe TRBD1 (6 bases). The CDR3 totals 18 residues. CDR1 and CDR2 from the germline V gene are LGHNA and YNFKEQ. V was cut by 3 bases and J by 2 bases, with 19 bases left in between. CDR3 residues: CASSQITGPNINTGELFF. DNA for the CDR3: TGTGCCAGCAGCCAGATTACAGGGCCGAACATTAACACCGGGGAGCTGTTTTTT.

The chain recombines TRBV3-1 (or the pseudogene TRBV3-2) with TRBJ1-1, with D unresolved. Trimming removed 4 bases at V and 4 bases at J, with 13 bases between. The CDR3 contains 14 residues. CDR1 is LGHDT and CDR2 is YNNKEL in the germline V gene (reference sequence). The CDR3 sequence: CASSPPIGVTEAFF. CDR3 DNA: TGTGCCAGCAGCCCACCTATTGGGGTCACTGAAGCTTTCTTT.

In its sample, this clone was seen once. The chain carries TRBV27 and TRBJ2-7; TRBD2 might be the D (6 bases). The CDR3 totals 16 residues. Germline assignment: CDR1 MNHEY and CDR2 SMNVEV (reference sequence). Trimming stripped 4 bases from V and 0 bases from J, with 16 bases between. The CDR3 sequence is CASSSSLATSSYEQYF. CDR3 DNA: TGTGCCAGCAGTTCCTCCTTAGCGACTAGCTCCTACGAGCAGTACTTC.

The chain combines TRBV5-3 with TRBJ1-2; D possibly corresponds to TRBD1 (5 bases). TRBV5-3 is treated as an ORF (open reading frame) with a function not yet certain. Deletions cut 10 bases from V and 6 bases from J, with 34 bases between. This CDR3 has 18 residues. For the CDR3, the DNA is TGTGCCCAAACCCCCATTGGGGTGGGGTTGGGGGTTGGAGATGGCTACACCTTC. It codes for CAQTPIGVGLGVGDGYTF.

The rearrangement links TRBV5-1 to TRBJ2-3; TRBD1 agrees at 7 bases. There are 15 residues in the CDR3. Trimming cost V 4 bases and J 2 bases; bases outside gene matches: 7. Germline-derived CDR1 and CDR2 are SGHRS and YFSETQ. The chain's CDR3 is CASSPDRTNTDTQYF. As DNA, the CDR3 is TGCGCCAGCAGCCCGGACAGGACCAACACAGATACGCAGTATTTT.

The chain combines TRBV7-9 with TRBJ2-6, with 8 bases that match TRBD1. The CDR3 is made up of 18 amino acids. J was trimmed by 4 bases and V by 4 bases; bases with no gene match: 12. The germline CDR1 and CDR2 sequences are SEHNR and FQNEAQ (reference sequence). CDR3 DNA: TGTGCCAGCAGCTCCTTAGACAGGGGATACTCAGGGGCCAACGTCCTGACTTTC. Translation gives CASSSLDRGYSGANVLTF.

This chain links TRBV5-4 with TRBJ1-2, with TRBD1 identical over 11 bases. V gave up 4 bases and J gave up 0 bases; unmatched junction bases: 2. CDR3 size: 15 residues. CDR1 is SGHNT and CDR2 is YYREEE in the germline V gene (reference sequence). The CDR3 protein is CASSQGQGANYGYTF. CDR3 DNA: TGTGCCAGCAGCCAGGGACAGGGGGCTAACTATGGCTACACCTTC.

This chain joins TRBV5-8 and TRBJ2-7; unclear D gene. Trimming shortened V by 5 bases and J by 3 bases, and 6 bases separated the two germline ends. The germline gives CDR1 SGHTS, CDR2 YDEGEE. The CDR3 covers 11 residues. The CDR3 reads CASRTYYEQYF. In DNA form, the CDR3 reads TGTGCCAGCAGAACCTACTACGAGCAGTACTTC.

The chain combines TRBV7-9 with TRBJ2-7; D possibly uses TRBD1 or TRBD2 (5 bases each). Per the germline V gene, CDR1 is SEHNR and CDR2 is FQNEAQ (reference sequence). The V and J ends lost 4 bases and 4 bases respectively, with 8 bases between them. CDR3 size: 12 residues. The CDR3 DNA reads TGTGCCAGCAGCTCGGGGACGTACGAGCAGTACTTC. Its protein product is CASSSGTYEQYF. Together with reference TRBV7-9 and TRBJ2-7, the CDR3 gives the full variable domain: DTGVSQNPRHKITKRGQNVTFRCDPISEHNRLYWYRQTLGQGPEFLTYFQNEAQLEKSRLLSDRFSAERPKGSFSTLEIQRTEQGDSAMYLCASSSGTYEQYFGPGTRLTVT.

The V and J genes are TRBV7-8 and TRBJ2-3; TRBD1 might be the D (6 bases). The germline gives CDR1 SGHVS, CDR2 FQNEAQ. The CDR3 consists of 13 residues. V was cut by 4 bases and J by 3 bases, with 8 bases left in between. CDR3 sequence: CASSWGLTDTQYF. The CDR3 DNA reads as TGTGCCAGCAGCTGGGGGCTTACAGATACGCAGTATTTT.

This clone was recorded once. The rearrangement joins TRBV12-3 or TRBV12-4 to TRBJ1-3; D not resolved. CDR3 length: 13 amino acids. Trimming left V 6 bases short and J 7 bases short, with 13 bases between. The CDR3 region is CASSPRHANTIYF. In DNA form, the CDR3 reads TGTGCCAGCAGCCCTAGACACGCGAACACCATATATTTT.

The gene calls are TRBV2 and TRBJ2-1, with D perhaps TRBD1 (7 bases). The CDR3 is 16 amino acids. V was clipped by 0 bases and J by 4 bases, with 13 bases between them. Germline CDR1 is SNHLY and CDR2 is FYNNEI. The CDR3 DNA sequence: TGTGCCAGCAGTGAAGCCGGAGGGGGCGCTTACAATGAGCAGTTCTTC. Translation gives CASSEAGGGAYNEQFF.

J is TRBJ1-2 and V is TRBV30; TRBD1 is a possible D gene (6 bases). CDR3 size: 12 residues. CDR1 and CDR2 (germline): GTSNPN, SVGIG (reference sequence). V lost 2 bases, J lost 2 bases, and 6 bases lay in between. DNA for the CDR3: TGTGCCTGGAGTAGGGGGAACTATGGCTACACCTTC. Protein sequence: CAWSRGNYGYTF. The complete variable domain, with remaining parts taken from reference TRBV30 and TRBJ1-2, reads SQTIHQWPATLVQPVGSPLSLECTVEGTSNPNLYWYRQAAGRGLQLLFYSVGIGQISSEVPQNLSASRPQDRQFILSSKKLLLSDSGFYLCAWSRGNYGYTFGSGTRLTVV.

This clone was found once. The gene calls are TRBV4-2 and TRBJ2-3; tentative D call: TRBD1 (6 bases). Germline CDR1 and CDR2: LGHNA and YNFKEQ. The CDR3 is 16 residues long. Trimming pared 0 bases from V and 4 bases from J, leaving 14 bases between. As DNA, the CDR3 is TGTGCCAGCAGCCAAGACTTTAGGGCAGGGGCAGATACGCAGTATTTT. It yields the protein CASSQDFRAGADTQYF.

With respect to this clone: Distinct nucleotide sequences in the sample also encode this CDR3. V gene TRBV6-5 combines with J gene TRBJ1-2; tentative D call: TRBD1 (5 bases). CDR3 length: 13 amino acids. CDR1 MNHEY and CDR2 SVGAGI come from the germline V gene. V shed 2 bases and J shed 4 bases, with 8 bases lying between them. The CDR3 DNA sequence: TGTGCCAGCAGTTACGCGGGGACCTATGGCTACACCTTC. Translated, it gives CASSYAGTYGYTF.